The 21 T cell receptor beta chains listed next were all sequenced from one sample in a study of CD8 T cells in Susac syndrome. Random hexamers were used to reverse transcribe the RNA input (about 0.5 to 1 ug). From the immunoSEQ multiplex PCR reads, TCRdb called clonotypes with MiXCR, one entry per CDR3 protein. The repertoire includes about 140,000 distinct CDR3 sequences, approximately 94% of them detected once, and 0.065% to 0.1% sits in the top ten. The sequencing input was CD4+ T cells from PBMCs. The receptors were sampled from a human donor with Susac syndrome.

The chain has TRBV2 and TRBJ2-5, with TRBD2 matching 7 bases. V lost 5 bases and J lost 7; bases outside the gene matches: 10. Per the germline V gene, CDR1 is SNHLY and CDR2 is FYNNEI. CDR3 size: 14 residues. The CDR3 spells CASSSPGTGGTQYF. The CDR3, as DNA: TGTGCCAGCAGTTCCCCGGGGACGGGGGGGACCCAGTACTTC. Based on the CDR3 plus reference TRBV2 and TRBJ2-5, the full variable domain is EPEVTQTPSHQVTQMGQEVILRCVPISNHLYFYWYRQILGQKVEFLVSFYNNEISEKSEIFDDQFSVERPDGSNFTLKIRSTKLEDSAMYFCASSSPGTGGTQYFGPGTRLLVL.

The chain has TRBV29-1 and TRBJ1-2; D is undetermined. The CDR3 is 13 residues long. From germline, CDR1 is SQVTM and CDR2 ANQGSEA. Trimming cost V 4 bases and J 2 bases, with 11 bases left between them. The CDR3 loop reads CSVGRRQNYGYTF. For the CDR3, the DNA is TGCAGCGTTGGACGGAGGCAGAACTATGGCTACACCTTC.

The V gene is TRBV11-2, the J gene TRBJ2-3; TRBD2 is a possible D gene (5 bases). V shed 5 bases and J shed 4 bases, with 16 bases lying between them. The CDR3 length is 15 residues. Germline V gene lookup returns CDR1 SGHAT and CDR2 FQNNGV. The CDR3: CASSLPRGQADTQYF. Written as DNA, the CDR3 is TGTGCCAGCAGCCTACCCCGCGGGCAAGCAGATACGCAGTATTTT.

This rearrangement joins TRBV6-2 or TRBV6-3 to TRBJ1-6; maybe TRBD1 (6 bases). The V gene's germline CDR1 is MNHEY and CDR2 SVGEGT. The CDR3 contains 16 residues. The germline V and J ends were trimmed by 11 bases and 8 bases, with 25 bases remaining between them. The CDR3 sequence is CAAGAAVGFVDSPLHF. For the CDR3, the DNA is TGTGCCGCAGGGGCCGCGGTGGGGTTTGTAGATTCACCCCTCCACTTT.

The gene calls are TRBV5-1 and TRBJ1-4, with 7 bases fitting TRBD1. J was trimmed by 7 bases and V by 0 bases; bases with no gene match: 3. Germline V gives CDR1 SGHRS, CDR2 YFSETQ. The CDR3 extends over 14 amino acids. The CDR3 DNA is TGCGCCAGCAGCTTGGAGGGGGCGCTTGAAAAACTGTTTTTT. It specifies CASSLEGALEKLFF. The full variable domain, its missing parts supplied by reference TRBV5-1 and TRBJ1-4, is KAGVTQTPRYLIKTRGQQVTLSCSPISGHRSVSWYQQTPGQGLQFLFEYFSETQRNKGNFPGRFSGRQFSNSRSEMNVSTLELGDSALYLCASSLEGALEKLFFGSGTQLSVL.

The chain links TRBV3-1 to TRBJ1-6, with 7 nucleotides matching TRBD1. The CDR3 loop spans 14 amino acids. Unmatched junction bases numbered 8, after V lost 5 bases and J lost 10 bases. Germline CDR1 LGHDT, CDR2 YNNKEL (reference sequence). CDR3 loop: CASSYRQGRSPLHF. For the CDR3, the DNA is TGTGCCAGCAGCTACCGACAGGGCAGATCACCCCTCCACTTT.

The rearrangement uses TRBV20-1 and TRBJ1-5; D is perhaps TRBD1 (6 bases). The CDR3 covers 12 residues. The germline CDR1 and CDR2 sequences are DFQATT and SNEGSKA (reference sequence). Trimming took 7 bases from V and 0 from J, leaving 7 bases between them. For the CDR3, the DNA is TGCAGTGTCAGGGGTAGCAATCAGCCCCAGCATTTT. It is translated as CSVRGSNQPQHF.

V and J are TRBV20-1 and TRBJ1-5; TRBD1 matches 12 bases. After removal of 3 bases from V and 4 bases from J, the junction contained 4 bases not matched to a gene. CDR1 and CDR2 (germline): DFQATT, SNEGSKA (reference sequence). The CDR3 contains 15 residues. The CDR3 region is CSASGTGGLNQPQHF. CDR3 DNA sequence: TGCAGTGCTAGTGGGACAGGGGGCTTAAATCAGCCCCAGCATTTT.

Only one count was recorded for this clonotype. The V call is TRBV29-1, the J call TRBJ1-5; unclear D gene. Trimming took off 6 bases at V and 3 bases at J, with 12 bases between the two ends. CDR3 length: 13 amino acids. CDR1 is SQVTM and CDR2 is ANQGSEA in the germline V gene. CDR3 region: CSVALRNNQPQHF. In nucleotides, the CDR3 is TGCAGCGTAGCCCTGAGGAACAATCAGCCCCAGCATTTT.

The chain carries TRBV6-5 and TRBJ1-6; 7 bases map to TRBD1. J gave up 9 bases and V 4 bases, and 3 bases lay outside the gene matches. Germline values: CDR1 MNHEY, CDR2 SVGAGI. This CDR3 is 13 amino acids long. CDR3 loop: CASSLAGGSPLHF. The DNA of the CDR3 is TGTGCCAGCAGTTTAGCAGGGGGTTCACCCCTCCACTTT.

This clonotype was counted between two and nine times. The V and J genes are TRBV24-1 and TRBJ2-2; 7 nucleotides align to TRBD1. The CDR3 runs 14 residues. The J segment lost 0 bases and the V segment lost 9 bases, leaving 3 bases of the junction unmatched. Germline V gene data show CDR1 as KGHDR and CDR2 as SFDVKD. CDR3 DNA: TGTGCCACCCAGGGACAGTCGAACACCGGGGAGCTGTTTTTT. As protein: CATQGQSNTGELFF.

In its sample, this clonotype was seen once. V gene TRBV25-1 combines with J gene TRBJ1-1; 8 nucleotides agree with TRBD1. The CDR3 is 15 amino acids. Germline-derived CDR1 and CDR2 are MGHDK and SYGVNS. The V gene end was trimmed by 5 bases and the J gene end by 2 bases; junction bases not matched to a gene: 7. The CDR3 DNA is TGTGCCAGCAGTAGCCCAGGGGGCTACAACACTGAAGCTTTCTTT. Translating it yields CASSSPGGYNTEAFF.

This clonotype is a singleton in its sample. V and J are TRBV5-6 and TRBJ1-1, with no clear D. This CDR3 is built from 13 residues. V gave up 2 bases and J gave up 4 bases, with 9 bases separating them. CDR1 is SGHDT and CDR2 is YYEEEE in the germline V gene. Here the CDR3 DNA reads TGTGCCAGCAGCTTTCCCGGAAGCACTGAAGCTTTCTTT. As protein: CASSFPGSTEAFF.

This clonotype came up once. This chain connects TRBV11-2 to TRBJ2-7; perhaps D is TRBD1 or TRBD2 (5 bases each). Germline assignment: CDR1 SGHAT and CDR2 FQNNGV. With 6 bases removed from V and 0 bases from J, the gap between germline ends came to 18 bases. The CDR3 consists of 16 residues. The CDR3 nucleotides are TGTGCCAGCAGTCACTACCGGGACGCCTTCTCCTACGAGCAGTACTTC. Translating gives CASSHYRDAFSYEQYF. The full variable domain, its missing parts supplied by reference TRBV11-2 and TRBJ2-7, is EAGVAQSPRYKIIEKRQSVAFWCNPISGHATLYWYQQILGQGPKLLIQFQNNGVVDDSQLPKDRFSAERLKGVDSTLKIQPAKLEDSAVYLCASSHYRDAFSYEQYFGPGTRLTVT.

The rearrangement joins TRBV20-1 to TRBJ2-7; D remains unclear. Germline CDR1 and CDR2: DFQATT and SNEGSKA (reference sequence). Trimming pared 1 base from V and 0 bases from J, leaving 10 bases between. The CDR3 spans 14 residues. CDR3 region: CSARVFGYSYEQYF. CDR3 DNA: TGCAGTGCTAGAGTTTTTGGGTACTCCTACGAGCAGTACTTC.

V is TRBV20-1 and J is TRBJ2-2, with TRBD2 identical over 8 bases. The CDR3 contains 15 residues. The V gene's germline CDR1 is DFQATT and CDR2 SNEGSKA (reference sequence). The V gene end was trimmed by 3 bases and the J gene end by 2 bases; junction bases not matched to a gene: 5. The CDR3 is CSASSGTPNTGELFF. Written as DNA, the CDR3 is TGCAGTGCTAGTAGCGGGACACCTAACACCGGGGAGCTGTTTTTT.

The V call is TRBV14, the J call TRBJ1-1; D is uncertain. The CDR3 runs 15 residues. CDR1 SGHDN and CDR2 FVKESK come from the germline V gene. Trimming stripped 0 bases from V and 3 bases from J, with 11 bases between. CDR3 protein: CASSQDRNSYTEAFF. CDR3 in DNA: TGTGCCAGCAGCCAAGATCGGAACAGTTACACTGAAGCTTTCTTT.

This sequence joins TRBV23-1 and TRBJ2-3, with 13 positions matching TRBD2. TRBV23-1 is labeled an ORF, and its function is uncertain. V dropped 4 bases and J dropped 3; count of bases not matched to a gene: 4. The CDR3 loop spans 16 amino acids. In nucleotides, the CDR3 is TGCGCCAGCAGTCCCTTACTAGCGGGAGGGACAGATACGCAGTATTTT. This codes for CASSPLLAGGTDTQYF.

The chain uses TRBV10-3 and TRBJ2-7, with D perhaps being TRBD1 or TRBD2 (6 bases each). V was pared by 2 bases and J by 3 bases, with 14 bases between. Germline V gene sequence: CDR1 ENHRY, CDR2 SYGVKD. There are 15 residues in the CDR3. CDR3 region: CAISEAEGGYYEQYF. DNA for the CDR3: TGTGCCATCAGTGAGGCCGAGGGGGGATACTACGAGCAGTACTTC.

The V call is TRBV5-6, the J call TRBJ2-1; TRBD1 might be the D (6 bases). Germline lookup yields CDR1 SGHDT and CDR2 YYEEEE. V lost 4 bases and J lost 7, with 15 bases in between. The CDR3 is 14 residues long. The CDR3 DNA follows: TGTGCCAGCAGCCTAGGACAGCTTTGGAATGAGCAGTTCTTC. It translates to CASSLGQLWNEQFF.

The gene calls are TRBV4-2 and TRBJ1-5, with 7 bases aligning to TRBD1. The trim removed 1 base at V and 0 bases at J, leaving 6 bases unmatched. The CDR3 covers 17 residues. Per the germline V gene, CDR1 is LGHNA and CDR2 is YNFKEQ. The chain's CDR3 is CASSQGQGLNSNQPQHF. CDR3 nucleotide sequence: TGTGCCAGCAGCCAAGGACAGGGCCTGAATAGCAATCAGCCCCAGCATTTT.